This entry describes one T cell receptor beta chain. Its antigen is unidentified. These data belong to a study of T cell responses to AZD1222 COVID-19 vaccine. Whole-study findings and limits: It was only after the peak T cell response that any repertoires were sampled. Spike-specific TCR breadth and depth grew following two AZD1222 doses.

V lost 7 bases to trimming and J lost 4 bases, with 12 bases between them. Per germline, CDR1 LNHDA and CDR2 SQIVND (reference sequence). CDR3 length equals 13 residues. Produced via immunoSEQ multiplex PCR; TCRdb's table is partial and in-frame only. The sample includes 100,000 to 150,000 clones, around 93% of them seen just once. The source material was peripheral blood, sampled 28 days after the second AZD1222 dose. The receptor's source is an adult who received the AZD1222 COVID-19 vaccine. The rearrangement uses TRBV19 and TRBJ2-3; D may be TRBD2 (5 bases). The CDR3 loop is CASMGRRADTQYF. CDR3 coding DNA: TGTGCCAGTATGGGGAGAAGGGCAGATACGCAGTATTTT.